The subject of this entry is one TCR beta chain. Its specificity is not known. The sample comes from a study of beta chain features in type 1 diabetes. Across the whole study: Across all samples, fewer than 120,000,000 sorted cells were examined. General observations from the study: Shortening that was moderate but significant affected the TCRB CDR3s of Type 1 diabetes patients in all four CD4+ subsets. Compared to healthy donors, patients appeared to have naive, central memory and Treg TCRB repertoires that were more alike.

Trimming cost V 6 bases and J 2 bases; bases outside gene matches: 4. CDR1 is SQVTM and CDR2 is ANQGSEA in the germline V gene. CDR3 length equals 12 residues. Sorted populations were all over 95% pure. The sequenced template was cDNA made from the entire isolated RNA. Libraries were prepared by immunoSEQ multiplex PCR; TCRdb keeps only in-frame clonotypes and omits some of them. The table includes around 500,000 clones, over 25% detected once. The sequencing input was naive CD4+ T cells from blood. This chain links TRBV29-1 with TRBJ2-7, with 7 nucleotides matching TRBD1. This receptor was identified in a man in his late teens or twenties in good health. CDR3 nucleotides: TGCAGCGTCCGGGACAGAACCTACGAGCAGTACTTC. This codes for CSVRDRTYEQYF.